This record looks at one T cell receptor (beta chain) sequence and its context. Clones were read by immunoSEQ multiplex PCR, and TCRdb kept only the in-frame ones, dropping some. Of about 10,000 clones in the sample, 36% were seen once. The plating included some 200,000 irradiated, violet-dye-labeled stimulator cells together with some 200,000 CFSE-labeled responder cells. Post-reaction sorting isolated proliferating CFSE-low CD3+CD4+ and CD3+CD8+ responders. This sample was included in a study of graft-versus-host responses after intestinal transplantation. The CDR3 loop spans 14 amino acids. CDR1 MNHNY and CDR2 SVGAGI come from the germline V gene (reference sequence). J gave up 5 bases and V 0 bases, and 2 bases lay outside the gene matches.

The source is a human patient who received an intestinal transplant. The sample here was alloreactive CD8+ T cells from a mixed lymphocyte reaction culture, taken before intestinal transplant. Subset reported: CFSE-low proliferating T cells sorted from roughly six-day pre-transplant mixed lymphocyte reaction (GvH or HvG direction). This rearrangement joins TRBV6-6 to TRBJ2-7; 9 bases map to TRBD1. The CDR3 nucleotides read TGTGCCAGCAGTTACTCCGGGACAGGGAACGAGCAGTACTTC. It specifies CASSYSGTGNEQYF.